Described below is a single T cell receptor (beta chain) sequence and its context. Clinical histories supplied by participants themselves formed the basis of cohort assignment. Each recovered donor of Cohort 3 presented with two negative PCRs, clearance, or symptom resolution. There are 14 residues in the CDR3. V trimming: 4 bases; J trimming: 5 bases; junction bases outside the gene matches: 6. Looked up from germline, CDR1 is LGHNA and CDR2 is YSLEER. These data belong to a study of blood T cell repertoires in COVID-19. Across the study: Researchers got acute and convalescent COVID-19 samples from the United States, Italy and Spain. PBMCs, B-cell-depleted T cells, or T cells were the source of the cDNA or gDNA that made up the material.

Assay: immunoSEQ multiplex PCR; the TCRdb copy retains only in-frame clones and omits some. Of 15,000 to 20,000 clones listed, around 88% were seen once; the top ten hold 5%. V gene TRBV4-3 combines with J gene TRBJ1-2, with TRBD1 matching over 8 bases. The sequence was obtained from a woman aged 30 to 39 who had recovered from COVID-19. Sequencing input: PBMCs or T cells enriched from blood (not recorded which). CDR3 sequence (DNA): TGCGCCAGCAGCCCCGTGACAGGGGAATATGGCTACACCTTC. It encodes CASSPVTGEYGYTF.